Here is one T cell receptor (beta chain) with its context. Its target is not known. Trimming took 4 bases from V and 8 from J; bases not matched to a gene: 14. CDR1 SGHRS and CDR2 YFSETQ come from the germline V gene. The CDR3 runs 15 residues. TCRB immunosequencing input was roughly 530 nanograms of biopsy DNA per sample. Here immunoSEQ multiplex PCR was the method, and the copy in TCRdb shows in-frame clones only, minus some. Of fewer than 4,500 clones listed, over 65% are singletons. The data were taken from a study of T cell repertoires in ileal Crohn's disease. As for the study in general: About half received postoperative treatment, about a dozen with thiopurines and around 18 anti-TNF. Overall study findings and caveats: Every patient over 26.8% clonality showed endoscopic recurrence.

This rearrangement joins TRBV5-1 to TRBJ1-1; TRBD1 aligns across 7 bases. The sample taken for sequencing was ileal tissue. This receptor was taken from an adult with Crohn's disease. CDR3 region: CASSSQTGPLREAFF. The CDR3 nucleotides read TGCGCCAGCAGCAGCCAGACAGGGCCCCTGAGGGAAGCTTTCTTT.